One sample yielded the 2 T cell receptor beta chains listed below, sequenced in a study of early T cells in non-severe SARS-CoV-2 infection. One entry per CDR3 protein results from TCRdb running MiXCR on the 5' RACE reads. The table has about 57,000 distinct CDR3 sequences, roughly 13% seen once. The sequenced sample was whole blood. These receptors originate from an adult who was a healthcare worker with PCR-confirmed SARS-CoV-2 infection or an uninfected control (not recorded which).

This clonotype has only a few counts. This chain links TRBV4-1 with TRBJ1-2; 7 bases agree with TRBD1. The CDR3 loop spans 13 amino acids. V trimming: 1 base; J trimming: 8 bases; junction bases outside the gene matches: 4. CDR1 and CDR2 from the germline V gene are MGHRA and YSYEKL. CDR3 sequence: CASSQVYRGGYTF. The CDR3 DNA reads as TGCGCCAGCAGCCAAGTCTACAGGGGAGGCTACACCTTC.

The chain recombines TRBV11-3 with TRBJ2-3; possibly TRBD1 for D (5 bases). Trimming cost V 4 bases and J 2 bases, with 10 bases left between them. The length of the CDR3 is 14 residues. Germline assignment: CDR1 SGHNT and CDR2 YENEEA. The chain's CDR3 is CASSSGHSTDTQYF. In nucleotides, the CDR3 is TGTGCCAGCAGCTCCGGACACTCCACAGATACGCAGTATTTT. Full variable domain (missing parts from reference TRBV11-3 and TRBJ2-3): EAGVVQSPRYKIIEKKQPVAFWCNPISGHNTLYWYLQNLGQGPELLIRYENEEAVDDSQLPKDRFSAERLKGVDSTLKIQPAELGDSAVYLCASSSGHSTDTQYFGPGTRLTVL.